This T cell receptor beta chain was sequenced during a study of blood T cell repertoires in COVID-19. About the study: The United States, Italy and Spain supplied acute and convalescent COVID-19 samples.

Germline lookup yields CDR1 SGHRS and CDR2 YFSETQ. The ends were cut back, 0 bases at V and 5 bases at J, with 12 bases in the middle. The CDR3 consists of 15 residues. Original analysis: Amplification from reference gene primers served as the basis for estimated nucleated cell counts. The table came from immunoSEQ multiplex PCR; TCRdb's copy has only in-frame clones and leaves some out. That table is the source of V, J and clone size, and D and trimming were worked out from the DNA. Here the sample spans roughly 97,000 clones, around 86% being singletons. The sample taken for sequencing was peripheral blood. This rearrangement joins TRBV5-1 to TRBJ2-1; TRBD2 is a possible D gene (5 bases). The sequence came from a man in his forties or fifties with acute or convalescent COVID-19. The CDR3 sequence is CASSLERARDNEQFF. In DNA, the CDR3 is TGCGCCAGCAGCTTGGAGAGGGCGAGGGACAATGAGCAGTTCTTC.